This is a list of T cell receptor beta chains from one sample in a study of identical twins. TCRdb reprocessed the 5' RACE reads via MiXCR and lists one record per CDR3 protein. The data show 1.5 million to 2 million distinct CDR3 sequences, about 31% seen once. Sequenced material: cord blood. The source is a newborn girl in good health. The CDR3 runs from the conserved cysteine through the conserved F or W. Each record gives: CDR3 DNA, CDR3 protein, clone size, D gene, J gene, V gene. D genes are given only for firm matches. Only part of the rows carry a size: once, few, many, or a class if the clone is expanded.

TGTGCCAGCAGCTTAATGGCTAGCGACTCCTACGAGCAGTACTTC CASSLMASDSYEQYF few - TRBJ2-7 TRBV7-6
TGTGCCAACAGTGTACAGGGGCCTATGAACACTGAAGCTTTCTTT CANSVQGPMNTEAFF - TRBD1 TRBJ1-1 TRBV12-3/TRBV12-4
TGTGCCAGCAGGCGAGGACAGGGGAGCTCCTATAATTCACCCCTCCACTTT CASRRGQGSSYNSPLHF - TRBD1 TRBJ1-6 TRBV5-6
TGTGCCGTCAGTGGCCGACAGGGTAGCACAGATACGCAGTATTTT CAVSGRQGSTDTQYF - TRBD1 TRBJ2-3 TRBV10-3
TGTGCCAGCAGCCAAGAAGTTGGACCTCCGTTGGGGGAGCAGTACTTC CASSQEVGPPLGEQYF - - TRBJ2-7 TRBV4-2
TGTGCCAGCAGCAAAGTTCCTACGGGCGGGGGGCACACAGATACGCAGTATTTT CASSKVPTGGGHTDTQYF - - TRBJ2-3 TRBV21-1
TGTGCCAGCACCCTGGGACGGACAAATTCACCCCTCCACTTT CASTLGRTNSPLHF - - TRBJ1-6 TRBV28
TGTGCCAGCGGTAGTCTAACGAAAACCAAAAACATTCAGTACTTC CASGSLTKTKNIQYF few - TRBJ2-4 TRBV3-1
TGCGCCAGCAGCAAGGACCACCGGGGGCGGAGCTCCTACAATGAGCAGTTCTTC CASSKDHRGRSSYNEQFF - - TRBJ2-1 TRBV5-1
TGCAGCGTTGAAGGAGGTCCCGGGATTAGCTCCTACGAGCAGTACTTC CSVEGGPGISSYEQYF - - TRBJ2-7 TRBV29-1
TGTGCCAGCAGTCCGCCGGGACGTACTTTCTACGAGCAGTACTTC CASSPPGRTFYEQYF - - TRBJ2-7 TRBV25-1
TGTGCCGGCACTGAACAGGGGCCCTATGGCTACACCTTC CAGTEQGPYGYTF - TRBD1 TRBJ1-2 TRBV6-1
TGTGCCAGCAGCTTAGCGCGCCTCCGGGGCAGGGATTACTACGAGCAGTACTTC CASSLARLRGRDYYEQYF - - TRBJ2-7 TRBV7-2
TGCAATGCTATGTACAGGGTCGGCAATCAGCCCCAGCATTTT CNAMYRVGNQPQHF - - TRBJ1-5 TRBV20-1
TGCGCCAGCAGCTTAACAAAGACTAGCGGCGCCTACAATGAGCAGTTCTTC CASSLTKTSGAYNEQFF few TRBD2 TRBJ2-1 TRBV5-1
TGTGCCAGATTATACGGACAGGCGACCCTAGATAGCAATCAGCCCCAGCATTTT CARLYGQATLDSNQPQHF - TRBD1 TRBJ1-5 TRBV7-2
TGTGCCAGCAGTCCCGGGACAGGGAGGAAGTACTTC CASSPGTGRKYF - TRBD1 TRBJ2-5 TRBV2
TGCGCCAGCAGCTTGATGGCGAGTACTGAAGCTTTCTTT CASSLMASTEAFF - - TRBJ1-1 TRBV5-1
TGTGCCAGCAGTTACGTCCGGTTCTCCTACGAGCAGTACTTC CASSYVRFSYEQYF many - TRBJ2-7 TRBV6-5
TGCAGTGCTAGAGTGGCCGCGGGGAACTCCTACAATGAGCAGTTCTTC CSARVAAGNSYNEQFF few - TRBJ2-1 TRBV20-1
TGTGCCAGACAGGAAAGTGGCTACACCTTC CARQESGYTF - - TRBJ1-2 TRBV2
TGTGCCATCAGCGTGAGCGGGGGGGCCGACCTTCCCTCAGATACGCAGTATTTT CAISVSGGADLPSDTQYF many TRBD2 TRBJ2-3 TRBV10-3
TGCAGTGCTAGAGAAAGACGGCGGCTAGAGACCCAGTACTTC CSARERRRLETQYF few - TRBJ2-5 TRBV20-1
TGTGCCAGGCGCGGACAGGGGGCGGCCACAGATACGCAGTATTTT CARRGQGAATDTQYF few TRBD1 TRBJ2-3 TRBV10-3